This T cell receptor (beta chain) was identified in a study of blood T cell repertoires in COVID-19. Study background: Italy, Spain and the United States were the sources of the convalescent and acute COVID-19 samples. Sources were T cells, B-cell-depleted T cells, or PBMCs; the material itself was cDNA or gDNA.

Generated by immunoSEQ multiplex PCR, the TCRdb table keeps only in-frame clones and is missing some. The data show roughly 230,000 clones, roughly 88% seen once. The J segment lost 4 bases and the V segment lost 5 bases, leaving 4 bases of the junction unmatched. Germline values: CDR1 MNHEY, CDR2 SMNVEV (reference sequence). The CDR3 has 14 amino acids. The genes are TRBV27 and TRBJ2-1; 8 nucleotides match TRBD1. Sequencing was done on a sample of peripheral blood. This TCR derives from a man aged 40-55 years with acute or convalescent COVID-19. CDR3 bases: TGTGCCAGCAGTGGGGGACAGGCTTACAATGAGCAGTTCTTC. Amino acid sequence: CASSGGQAYNEQFF.